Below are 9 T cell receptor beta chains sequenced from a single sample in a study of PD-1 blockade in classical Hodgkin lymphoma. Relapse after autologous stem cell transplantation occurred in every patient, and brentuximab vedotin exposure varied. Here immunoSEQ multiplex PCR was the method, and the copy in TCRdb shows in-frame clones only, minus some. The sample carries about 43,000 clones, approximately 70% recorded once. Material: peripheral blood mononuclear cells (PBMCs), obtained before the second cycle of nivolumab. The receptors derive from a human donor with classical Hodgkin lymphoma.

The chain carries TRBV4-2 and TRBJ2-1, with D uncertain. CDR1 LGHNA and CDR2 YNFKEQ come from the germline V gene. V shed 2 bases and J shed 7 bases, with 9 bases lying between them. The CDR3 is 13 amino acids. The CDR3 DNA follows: TGTGCCAGCAGCCAACTAGGGAATAATGAGCAGTTCTTC. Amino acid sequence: CASSQLGNNEQFF.

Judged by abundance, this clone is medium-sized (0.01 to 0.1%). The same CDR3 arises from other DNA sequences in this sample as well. The CDR3 nucleotides read TGTGCCAGCAGCTTTGGGGGTGGGAGGACTGAAGCTTTCTTT. It translates to CASSFGGGRTEAFF. V usage is TRBV7-3 and J usage is TRBJ1-1; possibly TRBD1 for D (5 bases). CDR1 and CDR2 (germline): SGHTA, FQGTGA. The CDR3 consists of 14 residues. The V end lost 3 bases, the J end lost 5 bases, and 13 bases lay between the germline ends. The full variable domain, in which reference TRBV7-3 and TRBJ1-1 provide the parts outside the CDR3, is GAGVSQTPSNKVTEKGKYVELRCDPISGHTALYWYRQSLGQGPEFLIYFQGTGAADDSGLPNDRFFAVRPEGSVSTLKIQRTERGDSAVYLCASSFGGGRTEAFFGQGTRLTVV.

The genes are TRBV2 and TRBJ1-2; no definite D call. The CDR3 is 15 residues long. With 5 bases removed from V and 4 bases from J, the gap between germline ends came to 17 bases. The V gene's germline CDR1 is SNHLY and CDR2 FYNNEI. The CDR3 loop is CASSPLAETPYGYTF. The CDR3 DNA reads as TGTGCCAGCAGTCCCCTAGCGGAGACACCCTATGGCTACACCTTC. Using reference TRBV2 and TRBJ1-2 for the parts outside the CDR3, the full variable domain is EPEVTQTPSHQVTQMGQEVILRCVPISNHLYFYWYRQILGQKVEFLVSFYNNEISEKSEIFDDQFSVERPDGSNFTLKIRSTKLEDSAMYFCASSPLAETPYGYTFGSGTRLTVV.

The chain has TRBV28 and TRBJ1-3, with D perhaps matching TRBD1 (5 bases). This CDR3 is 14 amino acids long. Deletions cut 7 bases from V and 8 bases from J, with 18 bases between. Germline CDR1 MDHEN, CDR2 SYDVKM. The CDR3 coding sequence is TGTGCCAGCACCCCCAGGGTTCTTGGCCACACCATATATTTT. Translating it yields CASTPRVLGHTIYF.

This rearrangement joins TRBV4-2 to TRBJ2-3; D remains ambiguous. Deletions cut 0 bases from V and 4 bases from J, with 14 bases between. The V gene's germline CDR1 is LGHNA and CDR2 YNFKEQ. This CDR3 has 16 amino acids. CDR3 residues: CASSQDSRVWADTQYF. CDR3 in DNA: TGTGCCAGCAGCCAAGACTCCCGGGTTTGGGCAGATACGCAGTATTTT.

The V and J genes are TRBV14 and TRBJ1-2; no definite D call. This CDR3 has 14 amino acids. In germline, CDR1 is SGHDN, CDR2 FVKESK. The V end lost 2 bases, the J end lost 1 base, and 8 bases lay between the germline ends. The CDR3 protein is CASSQQTVNYGYTF. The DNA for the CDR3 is TGTGCCAGCAGCCAACAGACGGTTAACTATGGCTACACCTTC.

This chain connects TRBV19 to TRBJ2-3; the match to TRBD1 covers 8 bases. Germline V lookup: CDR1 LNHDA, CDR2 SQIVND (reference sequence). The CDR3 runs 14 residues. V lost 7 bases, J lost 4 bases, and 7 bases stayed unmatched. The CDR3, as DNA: TGTGCCAGTACCCCCAGGGGGCTGGCAGATACGCAGTATTTT. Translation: CASTPRGLADTQYF.

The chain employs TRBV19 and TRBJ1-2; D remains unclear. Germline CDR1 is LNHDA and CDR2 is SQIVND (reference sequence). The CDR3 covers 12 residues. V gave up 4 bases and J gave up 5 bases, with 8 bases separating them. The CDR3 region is CASSTSNYGYTF. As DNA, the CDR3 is TGTGCCAGTAGTACTAGTAATTATGGCTACACCTTC.

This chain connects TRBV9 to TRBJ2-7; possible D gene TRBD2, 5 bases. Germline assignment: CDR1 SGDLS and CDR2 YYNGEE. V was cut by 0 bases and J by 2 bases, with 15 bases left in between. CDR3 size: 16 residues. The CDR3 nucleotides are TGTGCCAGCAGCGTAGAGGAGGCCCTCGCACCCTACGAGCAGTACTTC. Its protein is CASSVEEALAPYEQYF.